The 29 T cell receptor beta chains below all came from one sample that was sequenced in a study of T cell responses to AZD1222 COVID-19 vaccine. Assay: immunoSEQ multiplex PCR; the TCRdb copy retains only in-frame clones and omits some. The table has 78,000 or so clones, approximately 90% seen once. This material consisted of peripheral blood, taken on day 0 of AZD1222 vaccination. Every receptor here comes from an adult in good health.

This chain links TRBV5-4 with TRBJ2-2; 8 bases map to TRBD2. With V trimmed by 4 bases and J by 5 bases, 1 base remained unmatched. The CDR3 extends over 13 amino acids. Germline CDR1 is SGHNT and CDR2 is YYREEE (reference sequence). The CDR3 is CASSQRGTGELFF. The CDR3 DNA reads as TGTGCCAGCAGCCAGCGGGGGACCGGGGAGCTGTTTTTT.

This clone appeared a few times. The DNA is left out, because the CDR3 cannot be placed on it with certainty; the CDR3 is given as TCRdb lists it. The rearrangement uses TRBV29-1 and TRBJ1-2. The CDR3 is 15 residues long, ends included. The germline V gene has CDR1 SQVTM and CDR2 ANQGSEA. This CDR3 reads CSVDLGTGDFYGYTF.

This chain joins TRBV5-1 and TRBJ2-2, with TRBD2 matching over 11 bases. Trimming at V came to 2 bases and at J to 2 bases, leaving 2 bases not matched to a gene. The CDR3 extends over 16 amino acids. Germline CDR1 is SGHRS and CDR2 is YFSETQ. CDR3 in amino acids: CASSLGTSGNTGELFF. Written as DNA, the CDR3 is TGCGCCAGCAGCTTAGGGACTAGCGGAAACACCGGGGAGCTGTTTTTT.

The chain recombines TRBV3-1 (or the pseudogene TRBV3-2) with TRBJ2-7, with a weak D call TRBD2 (5 bases). With 4 bases removed from V and 0 bases from J, the gap between germline ends came to 13 bases. Germline CDR1 reads LGHDT; CDR2 reads YNNKEL (reference sequence). The CDR3 has 15 amino acids. CDR3 sequence reads: CASSRAGASSYEQYF. The CDR3 DNA reads as TGTGCCAGCAGCCGGGCGGGCGCTAGCTCCTACGAGCAGTACTTC.

V gene TRBV7-9 combines with J gene TRBJ1-2; 8 nucleotides agree with TRBD1. The germline V gene has CDR1 SEHNR and CDR2 FQNEAQ (reference sequence). The CDR3 is 14 amino acids. V lost 4 bases to trimming and J lost 4 bases; unmatched junction nucleotides: 5. This CDR3 reads CASSSRGPPYGYTF. In DNA form, the CDR3 reads TGTGCCAGCAGCTCCAGGGGGCCACCCTATGGCTACACCTTC.

The V and J genes are TRBV11-2 and TRBJ1-1, with no clear D. The CDR3 spans 14 residues. V was cut by 0 bases and J by 4 bases, with 9 bases left in between. From germline, CDR1 is SGHAT and CDR2 FQNNGV. This CDR3 is CASSLEMVSTEAFF. The CDR3 nucleotides are TGTGCCAGCAGCTTAGAAATGGTTAGCACTGAAGCTTTCTTT.

V gene TRBV29-1 combines with J gene TRBJ1-5; D may be TRBD1 (5 bases). The ends were cut back, 4 bases at V and 5 bases at J, with 12 bases in the middle. From germline, CDR1 is SQVTM and CDR2 ANQGSEA. The CDR3 length is 13 residues. The CDR3 sequence: CSVAGGFDQPQHF. CDR3 DNA: TGCAGCGTTGCGGGGGGGTTCGATCAGCCCCAGCATTTT.

The chain couples TRBV6-6 to TRBJ2-6, with D unclear. The CDR3 totals 13 residues. Germline V gene lookup returns CDR1 MNHNY and CDR2 SVGAGI (reference sequence). With 11 bases removed from V and 0 bases from J, the gap between germline ends came to 8 bases. The CDR3 is CAGCPSGANVLTF. The CDR3 region has the DNA TGTGCCGGATGTCCCTCTGGGGCCAACGTCCTGACTTTC.

CDR3 DNA sequence: TGTGCCACCAGCAGAGTTCGGAACAGGGGGCAAGAGACCCAGTACTTC. Residues: CATSRVRNRGQETQYF. This rearrangement joins TRBV15 to TRBJ2-5; TRBD1 matches 8 bases. Germline assignment: CDR1 LNHNV and CDR2 YYDKDF (reference sequence). The CDR3 extends over 16 amino acids. Losses at the gene ends were 1 base for V and 2 bases for J; bases not matched to a gene: 6.

The chain uses TRBV27 and TRBJ2-7, with 7 nucleotides matching TRBD1. CDR1 MNHEY and CDR2 SMNVEV come from the germline V gene (reference sequence). Trimming removed 3 bases from V and 3 bases from J; junction bases left unmatched: 8. The CDR3 extends over 15 amino acids. The CDR3 sequence: CASSFGGQAIYEQYF. The CDR3, as DNA: TGTGCCAGCAGTTTTGGAGGACAGGCGATCTACGAGCAGTACTTC.

This clone showed up just once. This sequence joins TRBV27 and TRBJ2-1; D unresolved. CDR1 is MNHEY and CDR2 is SMNVEV in the germline V gene (reference sequence). This CDR3 has 14 amino acids. V was trimmed by 0 bases and J by 8 bases, leaving 11 bases between them. CDR3 sequence: CASSLSMRRDEQFF. The CDR3 DNA reads TGTGCCAGCAGTTTATCAATGCGCCGCGATGAGCAGTTCTTC.

Concerning this clone itself: Relative to the germline gene, one junction end is altered; a read error may explain this. The chain has TRBV7-3 and TRBJ1-6, with TRBD1 identical over 10 bases. CDR3 length: 15 amino acids. Germline CDR1 is SGHTA and CDR2 is FQGTGA. The CDR3 nucleotides read TGTGCCAGCAGCCTAACCGGGACAGGGGATTTTCCCCTCCACTTT. Its translation is CASSLTGTGDFPLHF. Filled out from reference TRBV7-3 and TRBJ1-6, the complete variable domain reads GAGVSQTPSNKVTEKGKYVELRCDPISGHTALYWYRQSLGQGPEFLIYFQGTGAADDSGLPNDRFFAVRPEGSVSTLKIQRTERGDSAVYLCASSLTGTGDFPLHFGNGTRLTVT.

V and J are TRBV29-1 and TRBJ2-7, with D possibly being TRBD1 (6 bases). This CDR3 contains 14 residues. CDR1 and CDR2 from the germline V gene are SQVTM and ANQGSEA. The V and J ends lost 0 bases and 2 bases respectively, with 11 bases between them. CDR3 in DNA: TGCAGCGTTGAAGATTCTCGACAGGCCTACGAGCAGTACTTC. Its translation: CSVEDSRQAYEQYF.

The chain combines TRBV27 with TRBJ2-3; D is undetermined. CDR1 is MNHEY, CDR2 SMNVEV, per germline (reference sequence). Trimming took 6 bases from V and 1 from J, leaving 14 bases between them. CDR3 length equals 15 residues. This chain's CDR3 is CASSNNWVGTDTQYF. In nucleotides, the CDR3 is TGTGCCAGCAGCAATAATTGGGTGGGCACAGATACGCAGTATTTT.

The chain employs TRBV2 and TRBJ1-1; D gene uncertain. Germline CDR1 and CDR2: SNHLY and FYNNEI. V gave up 1 base and J gave up 0 bases, with 0 bases separating them. CDR3 length: 12 residues. The CDR3 coding sequence is TGTGCCAGCAGTGAAGTGAACACTGAAGCTTTCTTT. Its protein is CASSEVNTEAFF.

V gene TRBV7-6 combines with J gene TRBJ1-5, with TRBD1 identical over 8 bases. Unmatched junction bases numbered 6, after V lost 4 bases and J lost 4 bases. The CDR3 spans 15 residues. Germline V CDR1 and CDR2: SGHVS, FNYEAQ. The CDR3 reads CASSSRGRRNQPQHF. Written as DNA, the CDR3 is TGTGCCAGCAGCTCCAGGGGGCGACGGAATCAGCCCCAGCATTTT. The complete variable domain, with remaining parts taken from reference TRBV7-6 and TRBJ1-5, reads GAGVSQSPRYKVTKRGQDVALRCDPISGHVSLYWYRQALGQGPEFLTYFNYEAQQDKSGLPNDRFSAERPEGSISTLTIQRTEQRDSAMYRCASSSRGRRNQPQHFGDGTRLSIL.

V is TRBV7-2 and J is TRBJ2-7, with D maybe TRBD2 (5 bases). The CDR3 extends over 13 amino acids. CDR1 and CDR2 (germline): SGHTA, FQGNSA. V was trimmed by 5 bases and J by 4 bases, leaving 12 bases between them. The CDR3 bases are TGTGCCAGCAGCCCATCGGGATGGTACGAGCAGTACTTC. It encodes CASSPSGWYEQYF. Drawing the rest from reference TRBV7-2 and TRBJ2-7, the complete variable domain is GAGVSQSPSNKVTEKGKDVELRCDPISGHTALYWYRQSLGQGLEFLIYFQGNSAPDKSGLPSDRFSAERTGGSVSTLTIQRTQQEDSAVYLCASSPSGWYEQYFGPGTRLTVT.

The chain joins TRBV2 to TRBJ2-7; D is possibly TRBD1 (6 bases). This CDR3 has 14 amino acids. The germline gives CDR1 SNHLY, CDR2 FYNNEI. V lost 3 bases to trimming and J lost 1 base, with 10 bases between them. Written as DNA, the CDR3 is TGTGCCAGCAGTGACAGGGGTTCTTCCTACGAGCAGTACTTC. This gives the protein CASSDRGSSYEQYF.

The chain combines TRBV5-1 with TRBJ2-5, with 11 positions matching TRBD2. V shed 5 bases, J shed 5 bases, and the junction held 20 bases outside the gene matches. CDR1 SGHRS and CDR2 YFSETQ come from the germline V gene. CDR3 length: 19 amino acids. In nucleotides, the CDR3 is TGCGCCAGCAGGTCCCCACCGGGACTAGCGGAGTGGGTAGGGGAGACCCAGTACTTC. Its translation: CASRSPPGLAEWVGETQYF.

V usage is TRBV6-1 and J usage is TRBJ1-2; D may be TRBD1 (6 bases). This CDR3 region has 12 residues. The V gene's germline CDR1 is MNHNS and CDR2 SASEGT. Trimming cost V 3 bases and J 8 bases, with 10 bases left between them. CDR3 loop: CASSEGARGYTF. Written as DNA, the CDR3 is TGTGCCAGCAGTGAGGGGGCGCGGGGCTACACCTTC.

This chain joins TRBV12-3 or TRBV12-4 and TRBJ1-6; unclear D gene. The CDR3 contains 13 residues. Deletions cut 5 bases from V and 9 bases from J, with 11 bases between. CDR3: CASSPRAASPLHF. CDR3 nucleotides: TGTGCCAGCAGTCCCCGGGCAGCTTCACCCCTCCACTTT.

This clone was seen just once. This sequence joins TRBV7-2 and TRBJ2-1, with 10 bases that match TRBD2. J was trimmed by 5 bases and V by 2 bases; bases with no gene match: 6. Germline loops: CDR1 SGHTA, CDR2 FQGNSA. The CDR3 extends over 16 amino acids. CDR3 region: CASSLYTSGAHNEQFF. The CDR3 DNA is TGTGCCAGCAGCTTATATACTAGCGGGGCCCACAATGAGCAGTTCTTC.

The chain employs TRBV5-6 and TRBJ2-7; D possibly corresponds to TRBD1 (5 bases). Germline V gene data show CDR1 as SGHDT and CDR2 as YYEEEE. V lost 4 bases and J 0 bases, leaving 8 bases between the germline ends. The CDR3 totals 13 residues. CDR3 region: CASSTRVSYEQYF. As DNA, the CDR3 is TGTGCCAGCAGCACCAGGGTCTCCTACGAGCAGTACTTC.

The CDR3 sequence: CASRRTGAGEKLFF. For the CDR3, the DNA is TGTGCCAGCAGACGGACAGGCGCGGGGGAAAAACTGTTTTTT. The chain carries TRBV27 and TRBJ1-4; 7 bases fit TRBD1. The junction had 9 bases not matched to a gene; V was cut back by 6 bases and J by 8 bases. The V gene's germline CDR1 is MNHEY and CDR2 SMNVEV (reference sequence). This CDR3 region has 14 residues.

This chain uses TRBV6-6 with TRBJ2-3; D may be TRBD1 (6 bases). In germline, CDR1 is MNHNY, CDR2 SVGAGI (reference sequence). This CDR3 has 20 amino acids. V was cut by 5 bases and J by 0 bases, with 27 bases left in between. CDR3 loop: CASSPRPLRRDINSTDTQYF. For the CDR3, the DNA is TGTGCCAGCAGTCCCAGACCGTTACGCCGGGACATAAACAGCACAGATACGCAGTATTTT.

The chain employs TRBV18 and TRBJ2-7; the match to TRBD1 covers 8 bases. Germline loops: CDR1 KGHSH, CDR2 LQKENI. CDR3 size: 15 residues. The V and J ends lost 3 bases and 2 bases, in that order; junction bases with no gene match: 6. The CDR3: CASSPAGGATYEQYF. CDR3 in DNA: TGTGCCAGCTCACCCGCAGGGGGCGCGACCTACGAGCAGTACTTC.

The chain joins TRBV28 to TRBJ1-2; 8 nucleotides match TRBD1. The CDR3 totals 13 residues. V trimming: 5 bases; J trimming: 8 bases; junction bases outside the gene matches: 7. From germline, CDR1 is MDHEN and CDR2 SYDVKM. The CDR3 spells CASSPRDRSGYTF. DNA for the CDR3: TGTGCCAGCAGTCCCAGGGACAGGTCCGGCTACACCTTC.

This clone was observed once. The chain carries TRBV6-5 and TRBJ1-2, with 7 bases matching TRBD1. V trimming: 4 bases; J trimming: 1 base; junction bases outside the gene matches: 6. CDR1 MNHEY and CDR2 SVGAGI come from the germline V gene. The CDR3 has 15 residues. The CDR3 DNA reads as TGTGCCAGCAGTTCGGACAGGAGCTTTAACTATGGCTACACCTTC. Its protein is CASSSDRSFNYGYTF.

V usage is TRBV5-6 and J usage is TRBJ2-2, with TRBD2 matching over 7 bases. The CDR3 has 16 amino acids. Germline V gene sequence: CDR1 SGHDT, CDR2 YYEEEE. V dropped 1 base and J dropped 2; count of bases not matched to a gene: 5. CDR3 bases: TGTGCCAGCAGCTTGTCGGGGAGGGGTAACACCGGGGAGCTGTTTTTT. It translates to CASSLSGRGNTGELFF.